This is a list of T cell receptor beta chains from one sample in a study of T-cell reconstitution after alpha-beta-depleted transplantation in children. TCRdb independently ran MiXCR on the PCR reads; one entry per CDR3 protein. The profile shows fewer than 550,000 distinct CDR3 sequences, around 15% of them singletons. The source material was PBMCs, mostly from graft donor cells, sampled 360 days after TCRalphabeta/CD19-depleted stem cell transplant. Source of these receptors: a boy less than two years old who had a stem cell transplant for Wiskott-Aldrich syndrome, so the T cells may come from the graft donor. Each CDR3 is given with its conserved first and last residue. Each record gives: J gene, V gene, clone size, D gene, CDR3 protein, CDR3 DNA. D genes are given only for firm matches. Only some rows state a clone size, as once, few, many or a class for expanded clones.

TRBJ2-3,TRBV30,few,NA,CAWSVYRKGGVADTQYF,TGTGCCTGGAGTGTATACCGGAAAGGGGGAGTGGCAGATACGCAGTATTTT
TRBJ2-7,TRBV5-6,few,NA,CASSLTGTPSYEQYF,TGTGCCAGCAGCTTGACCGGGACACCCTCCTACGAGCAGTACTTC
TRBJ2-1,TRBV12-3/TRBV12-4,NA,TRBD2,CASSLARLAGQQFF,TGTGCCAGCAGTTTAGCGCGGCTAGCGGGGCAGCAGTTCTTC
TRBJ2-2,TRBV2,few,NA,CASSRTALNTGELFF,TGTGCCAGCAGTCGGACAGCCCTGAACACCGGGGAGCTGTTTTTT
TRBJ1-1,TRBV3-1,few,TRBD1,CASSFRDRENTEAFF,TGTGCCAGCAGCTTCCGGGACAGAGAGAACACTGAAGCTTTCTTT
TRBJ2-1,TRBV5-1,few,NA,CASSLAWGPYNEQFF,TGCGCCAGCAGCTTGGCCTGGGGACCCTACAATGAGCAGTTCTTC
TRBJ1-2,TRBV6-2/TRBV6-3,NA,TRBD1,CASSTRGRGRPFYGYTF,TGTGCCAGCAGTACGCGGGGCAGGGGGCGTCCCTTCTATGGCTACACCTTC
TRBJ2-5,TRBV6-5,NA,NA,CASSYGGRGRETQYF,TGTGCCAGCAGTTACGGGGGGCGGGGGAGAGAGACCCAGTACTTC
TRBJ2-1,TRBV5-1,few,TRBD2,CASSLRGLAHEQFF,TGCGCCAGCAGCTTGAGGGGACTAGCACATGAGCAGTTCTTC
TRBJ1-1,TRBV20-1,NA,TRBD1,CSTQRQGQNTEAFF,TGCAGTACCCAAAGACAGGGTCAGAACACTGAAGCTTTCTTT
TRBJ2-4,TRBV27,few,NA,CASSLVGGVYIQYF,TGTGCCAGCAGTTTAGTAGGGGGAGTATACATTCAGTACTTC
TRBJ2-3,TRBV6-1,NA,TRBD1,CASRRQGFRTDTQYF,TGTGCCAGCAGACGACAGGGTTTTAGAACAGATACGCAGTATTTT
TRBJ2-1,TRBV20-1,few,TRBD1,CSARSGTGRDEQFF,TGCAGTGCTAGATCCGGGACAGGGAGGGATGAGCAGTTCTTC
TRBJ2-2,TRBV2,few,NA,CASSESLKPGELFF,TGTGCCAGCAGTGAAAGCTTGAAACCCGGGGAGCTGTTTTTT
TRBJ2-3,TRBV7-9,NA,NA,CASSQVDGGSTDTQYF,TGTGCCAGCAGCCAAGTAGACGGAGGCAGCACAGATACGCAGTATTTT
TRBJ2-5,TRBV5-1,many,TRBD2,CASSFSGVQETQYF,TGCGCCAGCAGTTTTAGCGGGGTGCAAGAGACCCAGTACTTC
TRBJ2-1,TRBV29-1,few,NA,CSVELRYNEQFF,TGCAGCGTTGAGCTGCGTTACAATGAGCAGTTCTTC
TRBJ2-6,TRBV6-1,NA,NA,CASYEGAGANVLTF,TGTGCCAGCTATGAGGGGGCTGGGGCCAACGTCCTGACTTTC
TRBJ2-7,TRBV28,NA,NA,CASSTETPDSHYEQYF,TGTGCCAGCAGTACAGAAACCCCGGACAGTCACTACGAGCAGTACTTC
TRBJ2-1,TRBV29-1,NA,TRBD2,CSVLSGRSSYNEQFF,TGCAGCGTTTTGAGCGGGAGGAGCTCCTACAATGAGCAGTTCTTC
TRBJ2-7,TRBV7-2,NA,NA,CASSLVSGIPYEQYF,TGTGCCAGCAGCTTAGTGTCGGGGATCCCCTACGAGCAGTACTTC
TRBJ2-1,TRBV27,few,NA,CASSLQGTGINEQFF,TGTGCCAGCAGTTTACAGGGGACGGGGATCAATGAGCAGTTCTTC
TRBJ2-1,TRBV3-1,NA,TRBD1,CASSQVVDRGEQFF,TGTGCCAGCAGCCAAGTGGTGGACAGGGGTGAGCAGTTCTTC
TRBJ2-5,TRBV24-1,NA,TRBD2,CATSESRTSGSRETQYF,TGTGCCACCAGTGAAAGTAGGACTAGCGGGAGCCGAGAGACCCAGTACTTC
TRBJ2-1,TRBV20-1,NA,NA,CSATQVQVSYNEQFF,TGCAGTGCTACTCAAGTACAGGTTTCCTACAATGAGCAGTTCTTC
TRBJ2-6,TRBV12-3/TRBV12-4,NA,TRBD1,CASSFDTGAGANVLTF,TGTGCCAGCAGTTTCGACACAGGGGCTGGGGCCAACGTCCTGACTTTC
TRBJ1-1,TRBV5-1,NA,NA,CASSLVYGQAEAFF,TGCGCCAGCAGCTTGGTTTATGGGCAGGCTGAAGCTTTCTTT
TRBJ2-1,TRBV24-1,NA,NA,CATSFSAYNEQFF,TGTGCCACCAGTTTTAGTGCCTACAATGAGCAGTTCTTC
TRBJ2-7,TRBV3-1,NA,TRBD1,CASSSHRGSEQYF,TGTGCCAGCAGCTCCCACAGGGGATCCGAGCAGTACTTC
TRBJ2-5,TRBV24-1,few,TRBD1,CATSDAGGAGETQYF,TGTGCCACCAGTGATGCAGGGGGCGCGGGGGAGACCCAGTACTTC
TRBJ2-1,TRBV25-1,few,TRBD2,CASSELALAGGGSSYNEQFF,TGTGCCAGCAGTGAATTAGCGCTAGCGGGAGGGGGGAGCTCCTACAATGAGCAGTTCTTC
TRBJ1-6,TRBV20-1,few,NA,CSASLGFNSPLHF,TGCAGTGCTAGTCTGGGATTTAATTCACCCCTCCACTTT
TRBJ2-7,TRBV21-1,NA,NA,CASSKTLAGTYEQYF,TGTGCCAGCAGCAAAACACTAGCGGGGACCTACGAGCAGTACTTC
TRBJ1-2,TRBV5-1,NA,NA,CASLGPYGYTF,TGCGCCAGTCTCGGGCCCTATGGCTACACCTTC
TRBJ2-7,TRBV2,many,TRBD2,CASRTSAYEQYF,TGTGCCAGCAGGACTAGCGCCTACGAGCAGTACTTC
TRBJ2-1,TRBV19,few,NA,CASSMGYNEQFF,TGTGCCAGTAGTATGGGCTACAATGAGCAGTTCTTC
TRBJ1-5,TRBV12-3/TRBV12-4,NA,TRBD1,CASSLKGTGVQPQHF,TGTGCCAGCAGTTTAAAGGGGACAGGGGTCCAGCCCCAGCATTTT
TRBJ2-7,TRBV6-2/TRBV6-3,few,NA,CASSYLDSRYEQYF,TGTGCCAGCAGTTACCTGGACAGCCGATACGAGCAGTACTTC
TRBJ2-1,TRBV6-5,few,NA,CASTKPYSDRIF,TGTGCCAGCACTAAACCGTACAGTGATCGAATCTTC
TRBJ2-1,TRBV7-2,few,NA,CASSLVGRGNEQFF,TGTGCCAGCAGCTTAGTAGGGCGGGGCAATGAGCAGTTCTTC
TRBJ2-1,TRBV12-3/TRBV12-4,many,NA,CASSLAATYTVPWNEQFF,TGTGCCAGCAGTTTAGCGGCAACTTACACTGTCCCTTGGAATGAGCAGTTCTTC
TRBJ2-7,TRBV15,few,TRBD1,CATARPGQAYYEQYF,TGTGCCACCGCGCGACCCGGACAGGCCTACTACGAGCAGTACTTC
TRBJ1-2,TRBV18,NA,NA,CASSPKGLVDGYTF,TGTGCCAGCTCACCAAAGGGTTTAGTGGATGGCTACACCTTC
TRBJ2-1,TRBV20-1,NA,NA,CSASPYKSSYNEQFF,TGCAGTGCTAGCCCGTACAAGAGCTCCTACAATGAGCAGTTCTTC
TRBJ2-1,TRBV25-1,NA,TRBD1,CASTLTGGSEQFF,TGTGCCAGCACTTTGACAGGGGGCAGTGAGCAGTTCTTC
TRBJ2-1,TRBV3-1,NA,NA,CASSQEGVLGNEQFF,TGTGCCAGCAGCCAAGAGGGGGTTCTGGGCAATGAGCAGTTCTTC
TRBJ2-5,TRBV9,few,TRBD2,CASSVEGSGRETQYF,TGTGCCAGCAGCGTAGAGGGTAGCGGGAGAGAGACCCAGTACTTC